The 15 T cell receptor beta chains given below trace back to one sample, sequenced in a study of T cell changes during pregnancy in multiple sclerosis. Sequenced by immunoSEQ multiplex PCR; TCRdb stores in-frame clones only, minus some. Of about 110,000 clones in the sample, about 90% were seen once. This material consisted of peripheral blood, taken in the third trimester of pregnancy. The receptors stem from a female donor with multiple sclerosis, enrolled in a pregnancy study.

Only one count was recorded for this clone. The chain is built from TRBV28 and TRBJ2-5; 7 positions agree with TRBD2. CDR3 length: 15 residues. CDR1 is MDHEN, CDR2 SYDVKM, per germline. With V trimmed by 7 bases and J by 2 bases, 10 bases remained unmatched. CDR3 in amino acids: CASTLSGAGQETQYF. The CDR3 DNA reads as TGTGCCAGCACCCTCAGCGGAGCGGGACAAGAGACCCAGTACTTC.

The genes are TRBV27 and TRBJ2-1, with D perhaps TRBD2 (6 bases). Germline lookup yields CDR1 MNHEY and CDR2 SMNVEV (reference sequence). The V end lost 4 bases, the J end lost 0 bases, and 10 bases lay between the germline ends. This CDR3 region has 15 residues. CDR3 coding DNA: TGTGCCAGCAGTTATAGGAGGGACTCCTACAATGAGCAGTTCTTC. Its translation is CASSYRRDSYNEQFF.

The V and J genes are TRBV9 and TRBJ2-5; TRBD1 might be the D (6 bases). The V gene lost 3 bases and the J gene lost 2 bases, with 14 bases spanning the gap. The length of the CDR3 is 15 residues. Germline loops: CDR1 SGDLS, CDR2 YYNGEE. CDR3 in amino acids: CASSGPTGEQETQYF. The CDR3 DNA reads as TGTGCCAGCAGCGGACCGACAGGAGAGCAAGAGACCCAGTACTTC.

This clone came up a few times. V gene TRBV25-1 combines with J gene TRBJ1-1; D perhaps matches TRBD1 (5 bases). The CDR3 is 15 amino acids. CDR1 and CDR2 from the germline V gene are MGHDK and SYGVNS. V dropped 2 bases and J dropped 0 bases, with 10 bases sitting between them. The CDR3 DNA reads as TGTGCCAGCAGTGAAGGGGCCATCATGAACACTGAAGCTTTCTTT. Amino acid sequence: CASSEGAIMNTEAFF.

This rearrangement joins TRBV7-6 to TRBJ2-7, with TRBD1 identical over 10 bases. This CDR3 region has 14 residues. Looked up from germline, CDR1 is SGHVS and CDR2 is FNYEAQ. V dropped 5 bases and J dropped 5; count of bases not matched to a gene: 6. The CDR3 DNA reads TGTGCCAGCAGCCCTCGACAGGGGGCCGACGAGCAGTACTTC. Residues: CASSPRQGADEQYF.

The gene calls are TRBV5-1 and TRBJ1-3; D gene unclear. This CDR3 region has 16 residues. V was cut by 4 bases and J by 3 bases, with 17 bases left in between. Germline-derived CDR1 and CDR2 are SGHRS and YFSETQ. The CDR3 sequence: CASSGLPLEGGNTIYF. In DNA, the CDR3 is TGCGCCAGCAGCGGATTACCTCTGGAGGGTGGAAACACCATATATTTT.

The J gene is TRBJ2-3, the V gene TRBV4-1; 8 bases map to TRBD2. V gave up 6 bases and J gave up 5 bases; unmatched junction bases: 10. Per the germline V gene, CDR1 is MGHRA and CDR2 is YSYEKL. The CDR3 sequence is 15 residues long. The CDR3 bases are TGCGCCAGCAGAAAGCCGGGACTAGAGGTAGATACGCAGTATTTT. This codes for CASRKPGLEVDTQYF.

CDR3 amino acids: CASSEAGGEWTEAFF. In DNA, the CDR3 is TGTGCCAGCAGTGAAGCGGGAGGAGAGTGGACTGAAGCTTTCTTT. The chain employs TRBV2 and TRBJ1-1; D is unclear. V was shortened by 0 bases and J by 5 bases, with 13 bases between the two germline ends. The CDR3 loop spans 15 amino acids. Germline CDR1 is SNHLY and CDR2 is FYNNEI.

The chain combines TRBV2 with TRBJ2-5; no reliable D call. The CDR3 is 12 amino acids. Germline lookup yields CDR1 SNHLY and CDR2 FYNNEI. V lost 4 bases to trimming and J lost 1 base, with 4 bases between them. The CDR3 reads CASSALQETQYF. CDR3 sequence (DNA): TGTGCCAGCAGTGCACTCCAAGAGACCCAGTACTTC.

This rearrangement joins TRBV7-9 to TRBJ2-1; 7 positions match TRBD2. J was trimmed by 3 bases and V by 0 bases; bases with no gene match: 5. This CDR3 is built from 16 residues. Germline V gene data show CDR1 as SEHNR and CDR2 as FQNEAQ (reference sequence). The CDR3 DNA reads TGTGCCAGCAGCTTAGCGCTGAGGACTAGCTACAATGAGCAGTTCTTC. This sequence encodes CASSLALRTSYNEQFF.

This chain joins TRBV18 and TRBJ1-3; 7 nucleotides line up with TRBD1. Trimming cost V 3 bases and J 0 bases; bases outside gene matches: 8. CDR3 length equals 17 residues. Germline-derived CDR1 and CDR2 are KGHSH and LQKENI. CDR3 in amino acids: CASSPRGQMSSGNTIYF. Written as DNA, the CDR3 is TGTGCCAGCTCACCCAGGGGACAGATGAGCTCTGGAAACACCATATATTTT.

V and J are TRBV4-2 and TRBJ2-1, with 16 nucleotides matching TRBD2. Germline trimming cut 2 bases from V and 7 bases from J; bases unmatched to any gene: 5. Germline V gives CDR1 LGHNA, CDR2 YNFKEQ. CDR3 length: 17 amino acids. CDR3 DNA sequence: TGTGCCAGCAGCCAACGACAGGGACTAGCGGGAGGGAATGAGCAGTTCTTC. Its translation: CASSQRQGLAGGNEQFF.

V gene TRBV5-1 combines with J gene TRBJ2-1, with D possibly being TRBD1 (5 bases). Germline CDR1 and CDR2: SGHRS and YFSETQ. The length of the CDR3 is 14 residues. Trimming pared 5 bases from V and 0 bases from J, leaving 9 bases between. The CDR3: CASSSRGSYNEQFF. CDR3 in DNA: TGCGCCAGCAGTTCTAGGGGCTCCTACAATGAGCAGTTCTTC.

V and J are TRBV5-1 and TRBJ2-7, with 8 bases identical to TRBD1. This CDR3 comprises 18 residues. The trim removed 5 bases at V and 2 bases at J, leaving 18 bases unmatched. Per the germline V gene, CDR1 is SGHRS and CDR2 is YFSETQ. The CDR3 nucleotides read TGCGCCAGCAGGTATCGGGACAGGATGGGAGAGGCAACCTACGAGCAGTACTTC. It specifies CASRYRDRMGEATYEQYF. Filled out from reference TRBV5-1 and TRBJ2-7, the complete variable domain reads KAGVTQTPRYLIKTRGQQVTLSCSPISGHRSVSWYQQTPGQGLQFLFEYFSETQRNKGNFPGRFSGRQFSNSRSEMNVSTLELGDSALYLCASRYRDRMGEATYEQYFGPGTRLTVT.

This chain joins TRBV9 and TRBJ2-5; TRBD2 aligns across 8 bases. The trim removed 4 bases at V and 4 bases at J, leaving 9 bases unmatched. The CDR3 runs 15 residues. Germline V gene sequence: CDR1 SGDLS, CDR2 YYNGEE. Written as DNA, the CDR3 is TGTGCCAGCAGCCCAGGAGGGACTAGTACAGAGACCCAGTACTTC. This translates into CASSPGGTSTETQYF.